The 32 T cell receptor beta chains below were found in one sample sequenced in a study of T-cell memory formation after mild COVID-19. TCRdb processed the 5' RACE reads anew with MiXCR; each CDR3 protein has one entry. The sample carries about 470,000 distinct CDR3 sequences, over 15% recorded once. Sequenced material: PBMCs or a T cell subset sorted from them (not recorded which). These receptors originate from an adult woman who had mild COVID-19 (a few samples of this study predate the infection). Cell type and time point are not known.

The chain has TRBV11-2 and TRBJ1-1; TRBD1 is a possible D gene (5 bases). Per the germline V gene, CDR1 is SGHAT and CDR2 is FQNNGV. This CDR3 region has 14 residues. Between the trimmed V and J ends, which lost 5 bases and 4 bases, there was a span of 14 bases. CDR3 amino acids: CASSAGGGSTEAFF. The DNA for the CDR3 is TGTGCCAGCAGCGCCGGGGGAGGGAGCACTGAAGCTTTCTTT.

The sample holds a few counts of this clonotype. The chain combines TRBV7-2 with TRBJ1-1, with D possibly TRBD1 on 5 matching bases. V was trimmed by 0 bases and J by 7 bases, leaving 12 bases between them. Germline assignment: CDR1 SGHTA and CDR2 FQGNSA. CDR3 length equals 14 residues. This CDR3 is CASSLAVGQREAFF. CDR3 in DNA: TGTGCCAGCAGCTTAGCGGTGGGGCAGCGTGAAGCTTTCTTT.

The V call is TRBV2, the J call TRBJ2-4; the D gene is possibly TRBD1 (7 bases). This CDR3 spans 14 amino acids. The germline CDR1 and CDR2 sequences are SNHLY and FYNNEI. The germline V and J ends were trimmed by 10 bases and 8 bases, with 21 bases remaining between them. As DNA, the CDR3 is TGTGCCACCAGGGGGGACTCCAACGTCGACATTCAGTACTTC. Its protein product is CATRGDSNVDIQYF.

The chain uses TRBV6-5 and TRBJ2-1, with 7 bases identical to TRBD2. There are 16 residues in the CDR3. The germline V gene encodes CDR1 MNHEY and CDR2 SVGAGI. V lost 2 bases, J lost 2 bases, and 6 bases stayed unmatched. The CDR3 reads CASSYGGSGPYNEQFF. CDR3 DNA: TGTGCCAGCAGTTACGGGGGTAGCGGGCCCTACAATGAGCAGTTCTTC.

This chain links TRBV10-3 with TRBJ1-1, with D perhaps TRBD1 (5 bases). The CDR3 totals 14 residues. Germline V gene sequence: CDR1 ENHRY, CDR2 SYGVKD. Deletions cut 6 bases from V and 1 base from J, with 12 bases between. The chain's CDR3 is CAISAQESNTEAFF. The DNA of the CDR3 is TGTGCCATCAGCGCACAGGAGTCGAACACTGAAGCTTTCTTT.

This clonotype was observed a single time. This chain links TRBV9 with TRBJ2-1; a possible D gene is TRBD2 (6 bases). V was shortened by 0 bases and J by 3 bases, with 16 bases between the two germline ends. Germline CDR1 is SGDLS and CDR2 is YYNGEE. CDR3 length: 17 residues. This chain's CDR3 is CASSVGGTSGLYNEQFF. CDR3 DNA: TGTGCCAGCAGCGTAGGGGGGACGTCGGGACTCTACAATGAGCAGTTCTTC.

The chain combines TRBV24-1 with TRBJ2-3; D is uncertain. CDR1 is KGHDR and CDR2 is SFDVKD in the germline V gene. Trimming removed 4 bases at V and 2 bases at J, with 18 bases between. The CDR3 is 17 residues long. The CDR3: CATSDARPEKFTDTQYF. The CDR3 bases are TGTGCCACCAGTGACGCCAGGCCCGAAAAATTCACAGATACGCAGTATTTT.

There are a few counts of this clonotype. This chain uses TRBV4-2 with TRBJ2-3, with 9 bases that match TRBD2. Unmatched junction bases numbered 5, after V lost 0 bases and J lost 1 base. CDR3 length equals 17 residues. Per the germline V gene, CDR1 is LGHNA and CDR2 is YNFKEQ. The chain's CDR3 is CASSQDEAGGRTDTQYF. CDR3 coding DNA: TGTGCCAGCAGCCAAGATGAAGCGGGGGGACGCACAGATACGCAGTATTTT.

The J gene is TRBJ2-3, the V gene TRBV5-6; 7 nucleotides line up with TRBD1. The junction had 4 bases not matched to a gene; V was cut back by 2 bases and J by 4 bases. The CDR3 has 14 residues. Per germline, CDR1 SGHDT and CDR2 YYEEEE. CDR3 bases: TGTGCCAGCAGCTTAGGACAGGCCCCAGATACGCAGTATTTT. Translating gives CASSLGQAPDTQYF. The entire variable domain, with the rest obtained from reference TRBV5-6 and TRBJ2-3, is as follows: DAGVTQSPTHLIKTRGQQVTLRCSPKSGHDTVSWYQQALGQGPQFIFQYYEEEERQRGNFPDRFSGHQFPNYSSELNVNALLLGDSALYLCASSLGQAPDTQYFGPGTRLTVL.

The genes are TRBV12-3 or TRBV12-4 and TRBJ1-2, with no clear D. V shed 0 bases and J shed 4 bases, with 9 bases lying between them. The CDR3 has 14 amino acids. CDR3 sequence reads: CASSLAGISYGYTF. CDR3 DNA sequence: TGTGCCAGCAGTTTAGCAGGCATCAGCTATGGCTACACCTTC.

This clonotype was seen only a few times. The chain combines TRBV7-9 with TRBJ2-7; D unclear. The CDR3 is 13 residues long. Between the trimmed V and J ends, which lost 1 base and 8 bases, there was a span of 12 bases. The V gene's germline CDR1 is SEHNR and CDR2 FQNEAQ (reference sequence). CDR3 region: CASSLGPIYKQYF. CDR3 DNA sequence: TGTGCCAGCAGCTTAGGCCCGATTTACAAGCAGTACTTC.

The genes are TRBV4-2 and TRBJ2-1; TRBD1 matches 9 bases. Germline values: CDR1 LGHNA, CDR2 YNFKEQ. This CDR3 is built from 15 residues. Trimming cost V 3 bases and J 6 bases; bases outside gene matches: 6. Written as DNA, the CDR3 is TGTGCCAGCAGCCACCGGGACAGGGTATTCAATGAGCAGTTCTTC. Its protein is CASSHRDRVFNEQFF.

This clonotype was detected only a few times. J is TRBJ2-2 and V is TRBV4-3; TRBD2 matches at 10 bases. This CDR3 is 19 amino acids long. V was clipped by 0 bases and J by 3 bases; unmatched bases: 10. Looked up from germline, CDR1 is LGHNA and CDR2 is YSLEER. CDR3 region: CASSQDPASGSGDTGELFF. For the CDR3, the DNA is TGCGCCAGCAGCCAAGATCCGGCTAGCGGGAGTGGAGACACCGGGGAGCTGTTTTTT.

In this sample, this clonotype turned up a few times. Here the CDR3 reads CSGPGQGQDRKAFF. The CDR3 DNA reads as TGCAGTGGACCGGGACAGGGACAAGACCGGAAAGCTTTCTTT. The rearrangement links TRBV20-1 to TRBJ1-1; 9 positions match TRBD1. V dropped 7 bases and J dropped 9; count of bases not matched to a gene: 15. The CDR3 sequence is 14 residues long. The germline V gene has CDR1 DFQATT and CDR2 SNEGSKA (reference sequence).

This clonotype came up a few times. J is TRBJ1-1 and V is TRBV12-3 or TRBV12-4, with D tentatively TRBD1 (5 bases). V was clipped by 3 bases and J by 0 bases, with 11 bases between them. The CDR3 runs 15 residues. The CDR3 DNA reads as TGTGCCAGCAGTTTTGCGGGACGGCTGAACACTGAAGCTTTCTTT. It specifies CASSFAGRLNTEAFF.

The chain carries TRBV7-2 and TRBJ1-2; 7 nucleotides align to TRBD1. Per germline, CDR1 SGHTA and CDR2 FQGNSA. The CDR3 consists of 14 residues. Germline trimming cut 3 bases from V and 3 bases from J; bases unmatched to any gene: 4. CDR3 DNA sequence: TGTGCCAGCAGCTTCCGGACAGGTTACTATGGCTACACCTTC. Its protein is CASSFRTGYYGYTF. Together with reference TRBV7-2 and TRBJ1-2, the CDR3 gives the full variable domain: GAGVSQSPSNKVTEKGKDVELRCDPISGHTALYWYRQSLGQGLEFLIYFQGNSAPDKSGLPSDRFSAERTGGSVSTLTIQRTQQEDSAVYLCASSFRTGYYGYTFGSGTRLTVV.

This clonotype occurred a few times. The rearrangement joins TRBV3-1 to TRBJ2-2, with a weak D call TRBD1 (5 bases). Per the germline V gene, CDR1 is LGHDT and CDR2 is YNNKEL (reference sequence). V lost 6 bases and J 1 base, leaving 9 bases between the germline ends. This CDR3 is built from 14 residues. The CDR3 sequence is CASRGLRNTGELFF. DNA of the CDR3: TGTGCCAGCAGGGGGCTGAGGAACACCGGGGAGCTGTTTTTT.

The V and J genes are TRBV25-1 and TRBJ1-1; a weak D match, TRBD1 (5 bases). V lost 6 bases and J lost 4, with 12 bases in between. Germline values: CDR1 MGHDK, CDR2 SYGVNS. The CDR3 covers 13 residues. The CDR3 DNA sequence: TGTGCCAGCAGCGGGACTGTCGGCACTGAAGCTTTCTTT. It encodes CASSGTVGTEAFF.

The rearrangement links TRBV12-3 or TRBV12-4 to TRBJ2-3; possibly TRBD2 for D (5 bases). This CDR3 contains 16 residues. Trimming pared 5 bases from V and 2 bases from J, leaving 17 bases between. The CDR3 DNA reads TGTGCCAGCAGTCCCCTCCCGGGAAGTTCCACAGATACGCAGTATTTT. This sequence encodes CASSPLPGSSTDTQYF.

As concerns this clonotype: An end of the junction differs from the germline gene, which may be a read error. The chain carries TRBV13 and TRBJ2-4; 7 bases fit TRBD1. The CDR3 sequence is 14 residues long. Germline V gives CDR1 PRHDT, CDR2 FYEKMQ (reference sequence). CDR3 coding DNA: TGTGCCAGCGGCTTAGGGGGCAGGTTTGACATTCAGTACTTC. Its protein is CASGLGGRFDIQYF.

This clonotype was observed a handful of times. The chain carries TRBV9 and TRBJ1-4; a weak D match, TRBD1 (6 bases). V dropped 5 bases and J dropped 3 bases, with 14 bases sitting between them. CDR3 size: 15 residues. Germline CDR1 SGDLS, CDR2 YYNGEE. The CDR3: CASSEQGRANEKLFF. The CDR3 DNA reads TGTGCCAGCAGTGAACAGGGCAGGGCTAATGAAAAACTGTTTTTT. The whole variable domain, remainder taken from reference TRBV9 and TRBJ1-4, is DSGVTQTPKHLITATGQRVTLRCSPRSGDLSVYWYQQSLDQGLQFLIQYYNGEERAKGNILERFSAQQFPDLHSELNLSSLELGDSALYFCASSEQGRANEKLFFGSGTQLSVL.

V gene TRBV5-5 combines with J gene TRBJ1-2, with D unclear. The germline gives CDR1 SGHKS, CDR2 YYEKEE (reference sequence). V dropped 1 base and J dropped 10 bases, with 14 bases sitting between them. The CDR3 loop spans 13 amino acids. As DNA, the CDR3 is TGTGCCAGCAGCTTGCCCAGTACAGTCGACTACACCTTC. It specifies CASSLPSTVDYTF.

CDR3 sequence reads: CASSLREAGGTDTQYF. The CDR3 bases are TGTGCCAGCAGCCTAAGGGAAGCGGGGGGAACAGATACGCAGTATTTT. V gene TRBV3-1 combines with J gene TRBJ2-3; 9 bases align to TRBD2. V was clipped by 4 bases and J by 3 bases; unmatched bases: 8. CDR3 length: 16 amino acids. Per germline, CDR1 LGHDT and CDR2 YNNKEL (reference sequence).

At least ten counts were recorded for this clonotype. The gene calls are TRBV20-1 and TRBJ1-5, with 7 bases that match TRBD1. In germline, CDR1 is DFQATT, CDR2 SNEGSKA (reference sequence). The CDR3 runs to 15 residues. J lost 0 bases, V lost 5 bases, and 7 bases had no gene match. CDR3 loop: CSASRTGNSNQPQHF. The CDR3 coding sequence is TGCAGTGCTTCAAGGACAGGTAATAGCAATCAGCCCCAGCATTTT.

The chain uses TRBV28 and TRBJ2-3, with TRBD2 matching 8 bases. The CDR3 is made up of 15 amino acids. Germline CDR1 and CDR2: MDHEN and SYDVKM. The V and J ends lost 2 bases and 4 bases, in that order; junction bases with no gene match: 5. The CDR3 DNA sequence: TGTGCCAGCAGTTTAGCGGGAGGCGGGGCAGATACGCAGTATTTT. Its translation: CASSLAGGGADTQYF.

This clonotype was counted between two and nine times. This chain uses TRBV14 with TRBJ2-7, with D uncertain. Germline V gene data show CDR1 as SGHDN and CDR2 as FVKESK. V lost 4 bases and J lost 6, with 10 bases in between. This CDR3 region has 12 residues. CDR3 DNA: TGTGCCAGCAGCCTCTCACGTACCGAGCAGTACTTC. Amino acids: CASSLSRTEQYF.

DNA of the CDR3: TGTGCCAGCAGCCAAGATGAGCCAGGATTAAATGAAAAACTGTTTTTT. Protein product: CASSQDEPGLNEKLFF. The chain is built from TRBV4-2 and TRBJ1-4, with D unresolved. The CDR3 is 16 residues long. Germline lookup yields CDR1 LGHNA and CDR2 YNFKEQ. With 0 bases removed from V and 5 bases from J, the gap between germline ends came to 13 bases.

Many counts were recorded for this clonotype. The chain joins TRBV20-1 to TRBJ2-1; 11 bases are shared with TRBD2. CDR1 DFQATT and CDR2 SNEGSKA come from the germline V gene (reference sequence). This CDR3 comprises 15 residues. The V gene end was trimmed by 5 bases and the J gene end by 4 bases; junction bases not matched to a gene: 7. This CDR3 reads CSAYSLAGGYNEQFF. The CDR3 DNA reads as TGCAGTGCTTATTCCTTAGCGGGAGGGTACAATGAGCAGTTCTTC.

The chain employs TRBV11-3 and TRBJ1-2, with D maybe TRBD1 (6 bases). The germline CDR1 and CDR2 sequences are SGHNT and YENEEA. This CDR3 spans 14 amino acids. V was shortened by 5 bases and J by 2 bases, with 12 bases between the two germline ends. For the CDR3, the DNA is TGTGCCAGCAGCGTATTGGGGGGCAACTATGGCTACACCTTC. It specifies CASSVLGGNYGYTF.

This clonotype was counted only a few times. The chain uses TRBV7-2 and TRBJ2-3; maybe TRBD2 (6 bases). The V and J ends lost 6 bases and 6 bases respectively, with 13 bases between them. Germline V lookup: CDR1 SGHTA, CDR2 FQGNSA. The CDR3 spans 13 residues. In DNA form, the CDR3 reads TGTGCCAGCAGGGGACTCGCTGCTGATACGCAGTATTTT. Its protein product is CASRGLAADTQYF.

Only a few counts were recorded for this clonotype. The rearrangement links TRBV20-1 to TRBJ1-2, with 7 bases matching TRBD1. In germline, CDR1 is DFQATT, CDR2 SNEGSKA (reference sequence). V shed 0 bases and J 4 bases; nucleotides not matched to a gene: 5. The CDR3 is 14 amino acids. The CDR3 protein is CSARDRPGGYGYTF. For the CDR3, the DNA is TGCAGTGCTAGAGATCGACCAGGGGGCTATGGCTACACCTTC.

The table lists this clonotype with many counts. The chain is built from TRBV7-6 and TRBJ2-1, with D possibly TRBD1 on 5 matching bases. CDR1 SGHVS and CDR2 FNYEAQ come from the germline V gene. The CDR3 has 15 amino acids. The ends were cut back, 2 bases at V and 1 base at J, with 9 bases in the middle. CDR3 sequence reads: CASSLQQGSYNEQFF. As DNA, the CDR3 is TGTGCCAGCAGCTTACAGCAGGGTTCCTACAATGAGCAGTTCTTC.